These 11 T cell receptor beta chains were sequenced from one sample in a study of CXCR4 blockade with PD-1 therapy in pancreatic cancer. The method was immunoSEQ multiplex PCR; TCRdb's version includes in-frame clones alone and lacks a portion of them. The repertoire includes around 1,600 clones, roughly two fifths of them detected once, and roughly 15% sits in the top ten. Material for sequencing was tumor tissue. Receptor source: a human donor with pancreatic ductal adenocarcinoma.

Sample share makes this clone medium-sized. This sequence joins TRBV4-1 and TRBJ2-7, with TRBD2 matching over 9 bases. With V trimmed by 1 base and J by 0 bases, 10 bases remained unmatched. The CDR3 runs to 18 residues. Germline loops: CDR1 MGHRA, CDR2 YSYEKL. The CDR3 here is CASSQVVGIAGVSYEQYF. CDR3 DNA: TGCGCCAGCAGCCAAGTGGTTGGGATAGCGGGAGTCTCCTACGAGCAGTACTTC.

This clone was detected a few times. This chain connects TRBV29-1 to TRBJ2-7, with TRBD2 as a possible D gene (5 bases). V was shortened by 7 bases and J by 0 bases, with 10 bases between the two germline ends. This CDR3 is 12 amino acids long. Germline CDR1 reads SQVTM; CDR2 reads ANQGSEA. CDR3 in DNA: TGCAGCGCCTTAGCGAGCTCCTACGAGCAGTACTTC. Translating it yields CSALASSYEQYF.

This clone was seen just once. The chain links TRBV19 to TRBJ2-2; the D call may be TRBD1 or TRBD2 (5 bases each). The V gene lost 10 bases and the J gene lost 6 bases, with 18 bases spanning the gap. This CDR3 region has 14 residues. Germline loops: CDR1 LNHDA, CDR2 SQIVND (reference sequence). CDR3 DNA sequence: TGTGCCAAAGTAGTACCATGGGGGTCCGGGGAGCTGTTTTTT. Encoded protein: CAKVVPWGSGELFF.

The CDR3 nucleotides read TGTGCCTGGGAGATAGGTCCAGGGACGCAGTATTTT. Protein: CAWEIGPGTQYF. V usage is TRBV30 and J usage is TRBJ2-3, with D maybe TRBD1 (5 bases). V gave up 5 bases and J gave up 9 bases, with 15 bases separating them. The CDR3 sequence is 12 residues long. Per germline, CDR1 GTSNPN and CDR2 SVGIG (reference sequence).

The chain has TRBV19 and TRBJ2-4; D is unresolved. Germline V CDR1 and CDR2: LNHDA, SQIVND (reference sequence). The CDR3 has 12 amino acids. Trimming took off 8 bases at V and 6 bases at J, with 11 bases between the two ends. CDR3 sequence reads: CASLDIANIQYF. In DNA, the CDR3 is TGTGCCAGTCTCGACATCGCAAACATTCAGTACTTC.

This sequence joins TRBV25-1 and TRBJ1-3; TRBD1 matches 12 bases. Trimming cost V 6 bases and J 4 bases; bases outside gene matches: 1. Germline V lookup: CDR1 MGHDK, CDR2 SYGVNS. The CDR3 runs 14 residues. CDR3 DNA: TGTGCCAGCAGGGGACAGGGGGCGGGAAACACCATATATTTT. Its translation: CASRGQGAGNTIYF.

There are a few counts of this clone. The CDR3 DNA sequence: TGTGCCAGCTCAACCGGGGAGGACGAGCAGTACTTC. It specifies CASSTGEDEQYF. The chain recombines TRBV18 with TRBJ2-7, with D possibly TRBD2 on 6 matching bases. V shed 5 bases and J shed 5 bases, with 10 bases lying between them. The CDR3 consists of 12 residues. CDR1 and CDR2 (germline): KGHSH, LQKENI.

This clone occurred a few times. The chain is built from TRBV4-1 and TRBJ1-3; 9 bases line up with TRBD1. CDR1 MGHRA and CDR2 YSYEKL come from the germline V gene. Losses at the gene ends were 6 bases for V and 0 bases for J; bases not matched to a gene: 9. The CDR3 spans 17 residues. The CDR3 DNA is TGCGCCAGCAGACCAGGACAGGGGCCCCTCTCTGGAAACACCATATATTTT. This translates into CASRPGQGPLSGNTIYF.

This clone occurred a few times. The chain joins TRBV30 to TRBJ2-7, with TRBD1 matching 7 bases. The CDR3 covers 13 residues. The J segment lost 2 bases and the V segment lost 2 bases, leaving 3 bases of the junction unmatched. Germline V gene sequence: CDR1 GTSNPN, CDR2 SVGIG (reference sequence). CDR3 DNA sequence: TGTGCCTGGAGTCGGGACAGTCCCTACGAGCAGTACGTC. It is translated as CAWSRDSPYEQYV.

The rearrangement links TRBV10-2 to TRBJ2-2, with D uncertain. Trimming took 4 bases from V and 6 from J, leaving 9 bases between them. Germline CDR1 reads WSHSY; CDR2 reads SAAADI. This CDR3 comprises 13 residues. For the CDR3, the DNA is TGCGCCAGCAGTGGGACCCAGGCCGGGGAGCTGTTTTTT. Translation gives CASSGTQAGELFF.

This clone was observed a handful of times. At one boundary the junction diverges from the germline segment, which might be a read error. This chain joins TRBV6-4 and TRBJ2-2; weak D call: TRBD1 (7 bases). Germline values: CDR1 MRHNA, CDR2 SNTAGT. This CDR3 contains 15 residues. As DNA, the CDR3 is TGTGCCAGCAGTTACTCCCAGGGGGAGGCCGGGGAGCTGTTTTTT. It yields the protein CASSYSQGEAGELFF.